Presented here are 25 T cell receptor beta chains from one specimen sequenced in a study of blood T cells in healthy people across ages. Alongside a J-beta primer mix, a sample-barcoded 5' primer served in a second PCR lasting about 7 to 11 cycles. Each CDR3 protein is one row after TCRdb ran MiXCR on the 5' RACE reads. The profile shows approximately 800,000 distinct CDR3 sequences, about 48% of them singletons. What was sequenced was blood. The receptors shown here come from a man older than 75 in good health.

Concerning this clonotype: A read error may produce the germline difference seen at one junction end. V gene TRBV29-1 combines with J gene TRBJ2-7; weak D call: TRBD1 (6 bases). Per germline, CDR1 SQVTM and CDR2 ANQGSEA. This CDR3 contains 15 residues. The DNA of the CDR3 is TGCAGCGTTGAGTACCCGACAGGACTCTCCTCCGAGCAGTACTTC. This codes for CSVEYPTGLSSEQYF.

This clonotype has only a few counts. The chain has TRBV12-3 or TRBV12-4 and TRBJ2-7; no reliable D call. CDR3 size: 13 residues. The ends were cut back, 6 bases at V and 1 base at J, with 10 bases in the middle. CDR3 region: CASRPMDSYEQYF. As DNA, the CDR3 is TGTGCCAGCAGACCCATGGATTCCTACGAGCAGTACTTC.

V gene TRBV24-1 combines with J gene TRBJ2-2; 9 nucleotides line up with TRBD1. The CDR3 is 16 amino acids. Germline-derived CDR1 and CDR2 are KGHDR and SFDVKD. J was trimmed by 5 bases and V by 2 bases; bases with no gene match: 5. CDR3 protein: CATSDSQGALTGELFF. Written as DNA, the CDR3 is TGTGCCACCAGTGATTCACAGGGGGCGCTTACCGGGGAGCTGTTTTTT.

This rearrangement joins TRBV9 to TRBJ2-1; D possibly corresponds to TRBD1 (6 bases). The CDR3 length is 15 residues. V dropped 3 bases and J dropped 2 bases, with 12 bases sitting between them. Germline CDR1 and CDR2: SGDLS and YYNGEE. In nucleotides, the CDR3 is TGTGCCAGCAGCGCCACAGGGATGACCTACAATGAGCAGTTCTTC. Residues: CASSATGMTYNEQFF.

This sequence joins TRBV4-2 and TRBJ2-2; TRBD2 agrees at 7 bases. Germline V CDR1 and CDR2: LGHNA, YNFKEQ. This CDR3 has 15 residues. V trimming: 2 bases; J trimming: 4 bases; junction bases outside the gene matches: 4. CDR3 bases: TGTGCCAGCAGCCAAAGGGAGGGCTTCACCGGGGAGCTGTTTTTT. Residues: CASSQREGFTGELFF.

The chain is built from TRBV5-1 and TRBJ2-5; D gene unclear. The V gene's germline CDR1 is SGHRS and CDR2 YFSETQ. This CDR3 is built from 14 residues. Trimming took off 2 bases at V and 2 bases at J, with 10 bases between the two ends. In DNA form, the CDR3 reads TGCGCCAGCAGCTTCGCCTCTAGACAAGAGACCCAGTACTTC. Translation: CASSFASRQETQYF.

The chain links TRBV18 to TRBJ1-2; 10 bases map to TRBD1. Germline V gene sequence: CDR1 KGHSH, CDR2 LQKENI. The J segment lost 7 bases and the V segment lost 0 bases, leaving 5 bases of the junction unmatched. The CDR3 runs to 15 residues. CDR3 sequence: CASSPPDRGPGGYTF. In DNA form, the CDR3 reads TGTGCCAGCTCACCACCCGACAGGGGGCCTGGTGGCTACACCTTC.

The chain couples TRBV5-1 to TRBJ2-7, with 8 bases that match TRBD1. The end of the DNA is better explained by TRBJ2-4, so the J call may be wrong. CDR1 and CDR2 (germline): SGHRS, YFSETQ. The CDR3 extends over 14 amino acids. CDR3 amino acids: CASSPQGAGNIQYF. In nucleotides, the CDR3 is TGCGCCAGCAGCCCCCAGGGGGCCGGGAACATTCAGTACTTC.

V is TRBV11-2 and J is TRBJ2-1; D gene uncertain. Germline V gene sequence: CDR1 SGHAT, CDR2 FQNNGV. The CDR3 spans 12 residues. Trimming left V 5 bases short and J 10 bases short, with 12 bases between. The chain's CDR3 is CASSANSREQFF. CDR3 DNA: TGTGCCAGCAGCGCAAACAGCCGCGAGCAGTTCTTC.

The V and J genes are TRBV6-1 and TRBJ2-7; TRBD2 agrees at 14 bases. Germline lookup yields CDR1 MNHNS and CDR2 SASEGT. After removal of 3 bases from V and 1 base from J, the junction contained 8 bases not matched to a gene. The CDR3 runs to 18 residues. In DNA, the CDR3 is TGTGCCAGCAGTGAGGGACTAGCGGGAGTGCTTTTGTCCTACGAGCAGTACTTC. Translating gives CASSEGLAGVLLSYEQYF.

This sequence joins TRBV19 and TRBJ1-6; a possible D gene is TRBD1 (6 bases). The CDR3 loop spans 15 amino acids. Germline V lookup: CDR1 LNHDA, CDR2 SQIVND (reference sequence). V was shortened by 8 bases and J by 2 bases, with 13 bases between the two germline ends. This CDR3 reads CASSIRDTYNSPLHF. In nucleotides, the CDR3 is TGTGCCAGTTCAATCCGGGACACCTATAATTCACCCCTCCACTTT.

The chain employs TRBV27 and TRBJ1-2; D is possibly TRBD1 (5 bases). V was trimmed by 1 base and J by 5 bases, leaving 14 bases between them. This CDR3 is built from 15 residues. The germline gives CDR1 MNHEY, CDR2 SMNVEV (reference sequence). The CDR3 DNA follows: TGTGCCAGCAGTTTATGGGCAGGGTCTGATTATGGCTACACCTTC. It encodes CASSLWAGSDYGYTF.

The V gene is TRBV10-3, the J gene TRBJ2-2; 12 positions match TRBD2. J was trimmed by 5 bases and V by 5 bases; bases with no gene match: 9. This CDR3 has 17 amino acids. Germline assignment: CDR1 ENHRY and CDR2 SYGVKD. DNA of the CDR3: TGTGCCATCAGTTCGGCTAGCGGGAGGGCCGTTACCGGGGAGCTGTTTTTT. Encoded protein: CAISSASGRAVTGELFF.

The chain uses TRBV5-1 and TRBJ2-1, with 10 bases lining up with TRBD2. The germline V gene encodes CDR1 SGHRS and CDR2 YFSETQ. The V gene end was trimmed by 2 bases and the J gene end by 2 bases; junction bases not matched to a gene: 4. CDR3 length: 16 amino acids. The DNA for the CDR3 is TGCGCCAGCAGCTTTTCTAGCGGGGGCCCCTACAATGAGCAGTTCTTC. Protein: CASSFSSGGPYNEQFF.

The chain carries TRBV5-1 and TRBJ2-5; the match to TRBD1 covers 7 bases. CDR1 SGHRS and CDR2 YFSETQ come from the germline V gene. V lost 0 bases and J lost 2; bases outside the gene matches: 1. The CDR3 consists of 14 residues. The CDR3 loop is CASSLEGAQETQYF. The CDR3 DNA follows: TGCGCCAGCAGCTTGGAGGGGGCACAAGAGACCCAGTACTTC.

This chain joins TRBV9 and TRBJ2-1, with 11 bases matching TRBD2. Germline CDR1 is SGDLS and CDR2 is YYNGEE. This CDR3 comprises 16 residues. The V and J ends lost 3 bases and 6 bases, in that order; junction bases with no gene match: 8. The CDR3 bases are TGTGCCAGCAGCGCAAGACTAGCGGGAACTCCCAATGAGCAGTTCTTC. Translating gives CASSARLAGTPNEQFF.

The genes are TRBV20-1 and TRBJ2-1; 11 nucleotides match TRBD2. The V segment lost 6 bases and the J segment 7 bases; nucleotides outside the gene matches: 8. Looked up from germline, CDR1 is DFQATT and CDR2 is SNEGSKA (reference sequence). This CDR3 spans 14 amino acids. Written as DNA, the CDR3 is TGCAGTGCCCTGACTAGCGGGATTGGGAATGAGCAGTTCTTC. It encodes CSALTSGIGNEQFF.

This chain uses TRBV15 with TRBJ2-1; a weak D match, TRBD2 (6 bases). Trimming removed 0 bases from V and 7 bases from J, with 10 bases in between. There are 14 residues in the CDR3. Per the germline V gene, CDR1 is LNHNV and CDR2 is YYDKDF (reference sequence). The CDR3 region is CATSRELAGNEQFF. CDR3 sequence (DNA): TGTGCCACCAGCAGAGAGTTGGCGGGAAATGAGCAGTTCTTC. Supplemented by reference TRBV15 and TRBJ2-1, the full variable domain reads DAMVIQNPRYQVTQFGKPVTLSCSQTLNHNVMYWYQQKSSQAPKLLFHYYDKDFNNEADTPDNFQSRRPNTSFCFLDIRSPGLGDTAMYLCATSRELAGNEQFFGPGTRLTVL.

The chain couples TRBV12-3 or TRBV12-4 to TRBJ2-1; 8 bases map to TRBD2. The CDR3 is 15 residues long. The V and J ends lost 4 bases and 9 bases, in that order; junction bases with no gene match: 11. CDR3 sequence: CASSSGRAGEVEQFF. DNA of the CDR3: TGTGCCAGCAGTTCGGGACGAGCGGGAGAGGTTGAGCAGTTCTTC.

The rearrangement links TRBV5-1 to TRBJ2-1; the match to TRBD2 covers 7 bases. Germline V CDR1 and CDR2: SGHRS, YFSETQ. There are 19 residues in the CDR3. J lost 0 bases, V lost 4 bases, and 16 bases had no gene match. CDR3 bases: TGCGCCAGCAGCCCCAACATCCGGCGCGGGGGAAGCTCCTACAATGAGCAGTTCTTC. Its translation is CASSPNIRRGGSSYNEQFF.

V gene TRBV4-1 combines with J gene TRBJ2-1; D might be TRBD1 or TRBD2, each matching 5 bases. Between the trimmed V and J ends, which lost 6 bases and 10 bases, there was a span of 28 bases. Germline CDR1 and CDR2: MGHRA and YSYEKL. The CDR3 has 17 residues. CDR3: CASSHGTPSGSLWEQFF. The DNA of the CDR3 is TGCGCCAGCAGTCACGGGACCCCCTCCGGCTCCTTGTGGGAGCAGTTCTTC.

The chain links TRBV6-1 to TRBJ2-6; D is ambiguous. This CDR3 spans 16 amino acids. V lost 3 bases, J lost 0 bases, and 9 bases lay in between. CDR1 and CDR2 from the germline V gene are MNHNS and SASEGT. CDR3 sequence: CASSEWSLSGANVLTF. The DNA for the CDR3 is TGTGCCAGCAGTGAGTGGAGCCTCTCTGGGGCCAACGTCCTGACTTTC.

Turning to this clonotype: A much larger clone lies one base from this, so it may be a read error. This chain joins TRBV14 and TRBJ2-7, with a weak D call TRBD2 (5 bases). The CDR3 runs 17 residues. Germline V gene sequence: CDR1 SGHDN, CDR2 FVKESK. CDR3 in amino acids: CTSSQDLSPGYPYEQYF. Written as DNA, the CDR3 is TGTACCAGCAGCCAAGATCTGAGCCCGGGATACCCCTACGAGCAGTACTTC.

This clonotype is labeled as large. The chain is built from TRBV12-3 or TRBV12-4 and TRBJ2-1, with 9 bases aligning to TRBD2. CDR3 length equals 15 residues. J gave up 6 bases and V 3 bases, and 6 bases lay outside the gene matches. Here the CDR3 reads CASSFWAGGLNEQFF. CDR3 sequence (DNA): TGTGCCAGCAGTTTTTGGGCGGGAGGGCTCAATGAGCAGTTCTTC.

V and J are TRBV29-1 and TRBJ2-3; D not resolved. Per the germline V gene, CDR1 is SQVTM and CDR2 is ANQGSEA. This CDR3 comprises 14 residues. Trimming took off 6 bases at V and 2 bases at J, with 15 bases between the two ends. This CDR3 reads CSVGSQAVTDTQYF. The CDR3 DNA is TGCAGCGTGGGCTCCCAGGCGGTCACAGATACGCAGTATTTT.